This TCR beta chain was obtained from a study of blood T cell repertoires in COVID-19. Background on the study: Sites across the United States, Italy and Spain contributed samples from acute and convalescent COVID-19. Sources were T cells, B-cell-depleted T cells, or PBMCs; the material itself was cDNA or gDNA.

Study processing details: The assay estimated nucleated cells by amplifying reference gene primers. Libraries were prepared by immunoSEQ multiplex PCR; TCRdb keeps only in-frame clonotypes and omits some of them. D and trimming were read from the DNA, whereas the V and J calls and clone size are those reported in that table. The sample carries a few hundred thousand clones, roughly 89% recorded once. The germline V gene has CDR1 MDHEN and CDR2 SYDVKM. The ends were cut back, 4 bases at V and 5 bases at J, with 5 bases in the middle. The CDR3 spans 12 residues. The sequencing input was peripheral blood. The TCR originated in a woman under 40 with active or convalescent COVID-19. The J gene is TRBJ1-4, the V gene TRBV28; D unclear. CDR3 in DNA: TGTGCCAGCAGTTCCCCGAATGAAAAACTGTTTTTT. The encoded protein is CASSSPNEKLFF.